This T cell receptor beta chain was sequenced during a study of blood T cell repertoires in COVID-19. Study-level information: Samples came from the United States, Italy and Spain, spanning acute and convalescent COVID-19. From T cells, B-cell-depleted T cells, or PBMCs came the material, which was cDNA or gDNA.

Note on this clone: The junction does not match germline at one end; this may be a read error.

Authors' methods: Scientists estimated how many nucleated cells there were by amplifying reference gene primers. Sequencing used immunoSEQ multiplex PCR; TCRdb keeps in-frame clones, though not all of them. The DNA was the basis for D and trimming; V, J and clone size are from that table. Of around 250,000 clones listed, about 82% are singletons. CDR1 and CDR2 (germline): MNHEY, SVGAGI. This CDR3 contains 11 residues. This sequence was found in an elderly man with acute or convalescent COVID-19. Sequencing input: peripheral blood. The J gene is TRBJ1-1, the V gene TRBV6-5; no definite D call. CDR3 nucleotide sequence: TGTGCCAGCAGAAGATTGACTGACGCTTTCTTT. This gives the protein CASRRLTDAFF.